This is a list of T cell receptor beta chains from one sample in a study of neoadjuvant anti-PD-1 for oral cavity cancer. The assay was immunoSEQ multiplex PCR, and TCRdb's table has in-frame clones only and misses some. The table has approximately 74,000 clones, about four fifths seen once. Sequences were derived from PBMCs, sampled before nivolumab (anti-PD-1) treatment. Receptors were obtained from a person between 40 and 80 years old with oral cavity squamous cell carcinoma. The CDR3 runs from the conserved cysteine through the conserved F or W. D genes are given only for firm matches. Expanded clones are given a class, and other clones once, few, many or no size at all.

14,.,TRBV15,.,TRBJ1-5,CATSRGFGNQPQHF,TGTGCCACCAGCAGAGGGTTTGGTAATCAGCCCCAGCATTTT
17,.,TRBV28,TRBD2,TRBJ2-7,CASSTIQTSGPRYEQYF,TGTGCCAGCAGTACTATACAGACTAGCGGGCCTCGCTACGAGCAGTACTTC
16,.,TRBV30,.,TRBJ2-6,CAWKNRLSSGANVLTF,TGTGCCTGGAAGAACAGGCTTAGCTCTGGGGCCAACGTCCTGACTTTC
15,.,TRBV5-1,.,TRBJ2-1,CASSPQGFGNNEQFF,TGCGCCAGCAGCCCCCAGGGATTTGGGAACAATGAGCAGTTCTTC
13,.,TRBV28,.,TRBJ1-4,CASSFARNEKLFF,TGTGCCAGCAGTTTTGCACGAAATGAAAAACTGTTTTTT
19,.,TRBV6-4,TRBD2,TRBJ2-3,CASRKTSGRAKGFTDTQYF,TGTGCCAGCAGAAAGACTAGCGGGAGGGCTAAGGGGTTCACAGATACGCAGTATTTT
15,.,TRBV11-2,TRBD2,TRBJ2-1,CASSQREGPYNEQFF,TGTGCCAGCAGCCAGCGGGAGGGTCCCTACAATGAGCAGTTCTTC
15,.,TRBV4-1,.,TRBJ2-1,CASSLPGGGMGEQFF,TGCGCCAGCAGCCTCCCCGGAGGAGGGATGGGTGAGCAGTTCTTC
15,.,TRBV27,.,TRBJ2-1,CASSLLGEFDNEQFF,TGTGCCAGCAGTCTCCTGGGGGAGTTCGACAATGAGCAGTTCTTC
14,.,TRBV15,TRBD2,TRBJ2-3,CATSRTSPTDTQYF,TGTGCCACCAGTAGGACTAGCCCCACAGATACGCAGTATTTT
15,.,TRBV12-5,TRBD1,TRBJ1-1,CASGLGGQGTSEAFF,TGTGCTAGTGGTTTGGGGGGACAGGGGACGTCTGAAGCTTTCTTT
15,.,TRBV9,.,TRBJ1-1,CASSVVYGSGTEAFF,TGTGCCAGCAGCGTAGTATACGGGTCGGGCACTGAAGCTTTCTTT
13,.,TRBV5-1,TRBD2,TRBJ2-1,CASRLAPLNEQFF,TGCGCCAGCAGACTAGCGCCCTTAAATGAGCAGTTCTTC
16,once,TRBV21-1,.,TRBJ2-1,CASSKRGQGDVNEQFF,TGTGCCAGCAGCAAGAGGGGACAGGGAGATGTTAATGAGCAGTTCTTC
14,.,TRBV14,.,TRBJ1-1,CASSPNRQVTEAFF,TGTGCCAGCAGCCCAAATCGACAGGTAACTGAAGCTTTCTTT
17,.,TRBV5-1,TRBD1,TRBJ1-3,CASSSTPGQGRGNTIYF,TGCGCCAGCAGCTCTACACCGGGACAGGGGAGAGGAAACACCATATATTTT
13,.,TRBV30,.,TRBJ2-2,CARGVSGTGELFF,TGTGCCCGGGGAGTGTCGGGCACCGGGGAGCTGTTTTTT
15,.,TRBV6-6,.,TRBJ1-5,CASIPERGDDQPQHF,TGTGCCAGCATCCCGGAGAGGGGCGACGATCAGCCCCAGCATTTT
13,.,TRBV5-1,.,TRBJ2-3,CASDPGTGHTQYF,TGCGCCAGCGACCCGGGTACCGGGCATACGCAGTATTTT
13,.,TRBV10-2,.,TRBJ2-3,CASSAPGTDTQYF,TGCGCCAGCAGTGCCCCGGGCACAGATACGCAGTATTTT
16,.,TRBV7-7,.,TRBJ2-2,CASSLASREVSGELFF,TGTGCTAGCAGCTTAGCGTCCAGGGAAGTGTCCGGGGAGCTGTTTTTT
10,.,TRBV20-1,.,TRBJ2-7,CSAISGEQYF,TGCAGTGCTATTAGCGGAGAGCAGTACTTC
14,.,TRBV6-6,.,TRBJ2-5,CASSATFSGETQYF,TGTGCCAGCAGTGCCACTTTCAGCGGAGAGACCCAGTACTTC
14,.,TRBV11-3,TRBD1,TRBJ2-1,CASSPRDRYNEQFF,TGTGCCAGCAGCCCCCGGGACAGGTACAATGAGCAGTTCTTC
17,.,TRBV7-9,.,TRBJ2-3,CASSLGTATLSTDTQYF,TGTGCCAGCAGCTTAGGGACAGCCACCCTTAGCACAGATACGCAGTATTTT
13,.,TRBV2,TRBD1,TRBJ1-1,CASSGQGDTEAFF,TGTGCCAGCAGTGGACAGGGGGACACTGAAGCTTTCTTT
16,.,TRBV15,TRBD1,TRBJ1-1,CATSRGQGILNTEAFF,TGTGCCACCAGCAGAGGACAGGGAATCTTGAACACTGAAGCTTTCTTT
13,.,TRBV5-5,.,TRBJ2-5,CASGLWTTPTQYF,TGTGCCAGCGGACTTTGGACAACCCCGACCCAGTACTTC
16,once,TRBV7-9,.,TRBJ1-1,CASSLAQGSVNTEAFF,TGTGCCAGCAGCTTAGCTCAGGGGTCGGTGAACACTGAAGCTTTCTTT
14,.,TRBV6-5,.,TRBJ2-1,CASSTTPRGGEQFF,TGTGCCAGCAGCACGACCCCCAGGGGAGGGGAGCAGTTCTTC
16,once,TRBV5-4,TRBD2,TRBJ2-7,CASSSRTSGSLYEQYF,TGTGCCAGCAGCTCCCGGACTAGCGGGAGTCTTTACGAGCAGTACTTC
14,few,TRBV5-1,.,TRBJ2-3,CASSFSGSTDTQYF,TGCGCCAGCAGCTTCAGCGGGAGCACAGATACGCAGTATTTT
17,.,TRBV5-4,.,TRBJ1-1,CASSMGHLVGVNTEAFF,TGTGCCAGCAGCATGGGACACTTGGTGGGTGTGAACACTGAAGCTTTCTTT
19,.,TRBV7-3,TRBD1,TRBJ2-6,CASSLRGQGYSSGANVLTF,TGTGCCAGCAGCCTCAGGGGACAGGGCTATAGCTCTGGGGCCAACGTCCTGACTTTC
13,few,TRBV19,.,TRBJ2-5,CASSIGSGETQYF,TGTGCCAGTAGTATCGGGTCGGGAGAGACCCAGTACTTC
15,.,TRBV5-1,.,TRBJ2-4,CASSLGDGYGDIQYF,TGCGCCAGCAGCTTGGGGGACGGATACGGGGACATTCAGTACTTC
15,.,TRBV25-1,TRBD1,TRBJ1-1,CASSSTGQANTEAFF,TGTGCCAGCAGTTCTACCGGACAGGCGAACACTGAAGCTTTCTTT
14,.,TRBV27,.,TRBJ2-1,CASSLISTGNEQFF,TGTGCCAGCAGTTTAATCTCGACCGGCAATGAGCAGTTCTTC
15,once,TRBV6-5,.,TRBJ1-1,CASSYRQGQNTEAFF,TGTGCCAGCAGTTACCGGCAGGGACAGAACACTGAAGCTTTCTTT